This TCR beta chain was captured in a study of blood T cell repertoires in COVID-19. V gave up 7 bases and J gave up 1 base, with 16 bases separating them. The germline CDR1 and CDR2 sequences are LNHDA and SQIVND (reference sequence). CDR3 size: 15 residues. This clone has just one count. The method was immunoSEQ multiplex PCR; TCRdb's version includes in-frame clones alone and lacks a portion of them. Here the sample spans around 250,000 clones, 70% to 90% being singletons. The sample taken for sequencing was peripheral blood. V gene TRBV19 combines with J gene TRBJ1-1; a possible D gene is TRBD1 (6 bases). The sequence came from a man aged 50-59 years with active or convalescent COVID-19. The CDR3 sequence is CASKPSPGANTEAFF. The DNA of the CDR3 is TGTGCCAGTAAACCCTCGCCAGGGGCGAACACTGAAGCTTTCTTT.